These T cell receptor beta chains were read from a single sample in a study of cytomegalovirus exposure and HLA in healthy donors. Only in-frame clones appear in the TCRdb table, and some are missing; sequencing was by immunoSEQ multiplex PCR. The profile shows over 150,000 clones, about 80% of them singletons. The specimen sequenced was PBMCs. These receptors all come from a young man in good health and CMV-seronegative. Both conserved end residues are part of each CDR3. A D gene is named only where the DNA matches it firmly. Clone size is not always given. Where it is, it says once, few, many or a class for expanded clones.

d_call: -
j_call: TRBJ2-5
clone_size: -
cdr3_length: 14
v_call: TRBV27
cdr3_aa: CASSTSGGYETQYF
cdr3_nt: TGTGCCAGCAGTACCTCTGGGGGGTACGAGACCCAGTACTTC

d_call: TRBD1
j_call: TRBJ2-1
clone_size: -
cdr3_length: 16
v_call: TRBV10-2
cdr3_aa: CASRRQGGNSYNEQFF
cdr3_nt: TGCGCCAGCCGACGACAGGGTGGAAACTCCTACAATGAGCAGTTCTTC

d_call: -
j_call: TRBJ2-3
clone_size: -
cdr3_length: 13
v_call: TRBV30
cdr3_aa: CAWSVRGGDTQYF
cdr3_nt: TGTGCCTGGAGTGTACGAGGGGGAGATACGCAGTATTTT

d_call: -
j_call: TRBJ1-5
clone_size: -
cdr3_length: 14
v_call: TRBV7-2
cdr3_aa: CASSPTGSNQPQHF
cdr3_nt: TGTGCCAGCAGCCCAACAGGGTCCAACCAGCCCCAGCATTTT

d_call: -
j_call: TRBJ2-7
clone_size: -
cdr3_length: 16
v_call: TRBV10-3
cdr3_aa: CAISESGRGNTYEQYF
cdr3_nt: TGTGCCATCAGTGAGTCGGGGAGAGGGAACACCTACGAGCAGTACTTC

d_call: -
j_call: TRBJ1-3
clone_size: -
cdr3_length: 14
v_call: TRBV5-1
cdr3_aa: CASSLGQAGNTIYF
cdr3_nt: TGCGCCAGCAGCTTGGGTCAGGCAGGAAACACCATATATTTT

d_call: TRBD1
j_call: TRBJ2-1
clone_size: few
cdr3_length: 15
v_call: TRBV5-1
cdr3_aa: CASSGGTGIYNEQFF
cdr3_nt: TGCGCCAGCAGCGGGGGGACAGGGATATACAATGAGCAGTTCTTC

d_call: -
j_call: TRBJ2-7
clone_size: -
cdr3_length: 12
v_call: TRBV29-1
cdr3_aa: CSVLFPSYEQYF
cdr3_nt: TGCAGCGTCCTCTTCCCTTCCTACGAGCAGTACTTC

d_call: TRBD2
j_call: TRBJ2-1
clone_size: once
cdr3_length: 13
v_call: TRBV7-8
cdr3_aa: CATRSLAGYEQFF
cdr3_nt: TGTGCCACCAGGAGCCTAGCGGGATACGAGCAGTTCTTC

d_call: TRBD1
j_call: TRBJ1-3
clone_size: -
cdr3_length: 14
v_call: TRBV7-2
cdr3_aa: CASSSRQGLYTIYF
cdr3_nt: TGTGCCAGCAGCTCCCGACAGGGATTGTACACCATATATTTT

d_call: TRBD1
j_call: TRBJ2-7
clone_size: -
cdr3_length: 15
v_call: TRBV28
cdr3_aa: CASSEARDSSYEQYF
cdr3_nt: TGTGCCAGCAGTGAGGCTCGGGACAGTTCCTACGAGCAGTACTTC

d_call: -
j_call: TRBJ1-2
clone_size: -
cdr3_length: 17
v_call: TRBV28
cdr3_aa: CASRNGGRGRTAGGYTF
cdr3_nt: TGTGCCTCCAGGAATGGTGGCAGGGGCCGGACGGCGGGTGGCTACACCTTC

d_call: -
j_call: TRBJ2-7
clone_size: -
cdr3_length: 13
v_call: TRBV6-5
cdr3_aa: CASSYSERDEQYF
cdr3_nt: TGTGCCAGCAGTTACTCAGAGAGGGACGAGCAGTACTTC

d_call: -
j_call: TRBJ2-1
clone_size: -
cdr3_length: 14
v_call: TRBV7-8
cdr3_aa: CASLAGGSYNEQFF
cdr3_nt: TGTGCCAGCCTAGCCGGAGGTTCCTACAATGAGCAGTTCTTC

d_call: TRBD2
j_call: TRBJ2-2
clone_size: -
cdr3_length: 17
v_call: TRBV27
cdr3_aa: CASSLFYGRANTGELFF
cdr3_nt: TGTGCCAGCAGTTTGTTTTACGGGAGGGCCAACACCGGGGAGCTGTTTTTT

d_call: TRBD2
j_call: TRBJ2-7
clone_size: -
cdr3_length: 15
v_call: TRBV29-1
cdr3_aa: CSVEAPRGAPYEQYF
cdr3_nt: TGCAGCGTTGAAGCTCCGCGGGGGGCTCCCTACGAGCAGTACTTC

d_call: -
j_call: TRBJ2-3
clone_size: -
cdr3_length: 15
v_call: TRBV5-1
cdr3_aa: CASRREVTSTDTQYF
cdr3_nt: TGCGCCAGCAGGAGGGAGGTGACGAGCACAGATACGCAGTATTTT

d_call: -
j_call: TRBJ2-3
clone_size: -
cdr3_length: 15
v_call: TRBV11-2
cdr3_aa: CASSLAPSGTDTQYF
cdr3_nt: TGTGCCAGCAGCTTAGCCCCCTCAGGGACAGATACGCAGTATTTT

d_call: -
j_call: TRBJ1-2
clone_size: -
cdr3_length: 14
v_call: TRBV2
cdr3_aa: CASSEGRGNYGYTF
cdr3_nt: TGTGCCAGCAGTGAAGGCAGGGGTAACTATGGCTACACCTTC

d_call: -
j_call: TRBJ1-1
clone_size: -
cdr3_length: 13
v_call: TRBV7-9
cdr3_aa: CASSLGGEVEAFF
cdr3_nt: TGTGCCAGCAGCTTAGGGGGGGAGGTTGAAGCTTTCTTT

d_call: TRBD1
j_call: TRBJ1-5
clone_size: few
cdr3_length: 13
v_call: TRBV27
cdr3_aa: CASSRYRGQPQHF
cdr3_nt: TGTGCCAGCAGTCGATACAGGGGTCAGCCCCAGCATTTT

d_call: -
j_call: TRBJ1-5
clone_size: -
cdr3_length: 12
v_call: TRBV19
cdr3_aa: CASRQVSQPQHF
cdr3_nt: TGTGCCAGTAGGCAGGTTAGTCAGCCCCAGCATTTT

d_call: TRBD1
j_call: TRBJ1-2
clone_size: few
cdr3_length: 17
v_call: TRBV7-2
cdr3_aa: CASSTRQGAPPNYGYTF
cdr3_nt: TGTGCCAGCAGCACCCGACAGGGGGCGCCCCCCAACTATGGCTACACCTTC

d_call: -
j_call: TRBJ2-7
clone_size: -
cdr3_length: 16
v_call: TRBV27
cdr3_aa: CASSLSARSSSYEQYF
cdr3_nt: TGTGCCAGCAGTTTATCAGCCAGGTCCTCCTCCTACGAGCAGTACTTC

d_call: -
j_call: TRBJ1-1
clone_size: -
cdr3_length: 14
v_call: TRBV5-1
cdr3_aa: CASREGLEGTEAFF
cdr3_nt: TGCGCCAGCAGGGAGGGACTCGAGGGCACTGAAGCTTTCTTT

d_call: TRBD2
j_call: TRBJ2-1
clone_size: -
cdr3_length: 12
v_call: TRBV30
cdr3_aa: CACPILSGVQFF
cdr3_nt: TGTGCCTGCCCAATACTTAGCGGGGTCCAGTTCTTC

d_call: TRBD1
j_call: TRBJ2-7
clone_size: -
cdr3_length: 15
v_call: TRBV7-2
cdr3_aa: CASSLVGTGLYEQYF
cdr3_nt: TGTGCCAGCAGCTTAGTAGGGACAGGGCTCTACGAGCAGTACTTC